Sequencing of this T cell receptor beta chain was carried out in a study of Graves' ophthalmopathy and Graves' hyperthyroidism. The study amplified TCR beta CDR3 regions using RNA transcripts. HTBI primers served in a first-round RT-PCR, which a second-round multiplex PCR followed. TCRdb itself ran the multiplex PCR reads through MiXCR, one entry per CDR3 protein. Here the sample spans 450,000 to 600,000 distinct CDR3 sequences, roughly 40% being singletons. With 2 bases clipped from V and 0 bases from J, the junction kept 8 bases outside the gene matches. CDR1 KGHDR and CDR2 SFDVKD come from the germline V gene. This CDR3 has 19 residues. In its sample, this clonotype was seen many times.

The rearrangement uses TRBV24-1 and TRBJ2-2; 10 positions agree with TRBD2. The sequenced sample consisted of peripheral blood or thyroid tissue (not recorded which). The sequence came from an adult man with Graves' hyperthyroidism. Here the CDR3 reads CATSDWGGTSASNTGELFF. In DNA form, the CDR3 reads TGTGCCACCAGTGATTGGGGTGGGACTAGCGCGTCGAACACCGGGGAGCTGTTTTTT.